This TCR beta chain was observed in a study of cytomegalovirus exposure and HLA in healthy donors. The PCR had 60 Vbeta and 13 Jbeta primers. The protocol was immunoSEQ multiplex PCR, while the TCRdb copy is restricted to in-frame clones and leaves out a portion. The table shows approximately 59,000 clones, with 62% occurring only once. V gave up 2 bases and J gave up 8 bases; unmatched junction bases: 10. Germline V gene sequence: CDR1 SGHDN, CDR2 FVKESK. This CDR3 has 16 residues. The chain is built from TRBV14 and TRBJ1-1, with TRBD1 matching over 11 bases. This TCR derives from a man aged 25-40 years in good health and CMV-seronegative. The sequenced sample was PBMCs. The CDR3 here is CASSQRLWTGGGEAFF. As DNA, the CDR3 is TGTGCCAGCAGCCAAAGGTTGTGGACAGGGGGCGGAGAAGCTTTCTTT.